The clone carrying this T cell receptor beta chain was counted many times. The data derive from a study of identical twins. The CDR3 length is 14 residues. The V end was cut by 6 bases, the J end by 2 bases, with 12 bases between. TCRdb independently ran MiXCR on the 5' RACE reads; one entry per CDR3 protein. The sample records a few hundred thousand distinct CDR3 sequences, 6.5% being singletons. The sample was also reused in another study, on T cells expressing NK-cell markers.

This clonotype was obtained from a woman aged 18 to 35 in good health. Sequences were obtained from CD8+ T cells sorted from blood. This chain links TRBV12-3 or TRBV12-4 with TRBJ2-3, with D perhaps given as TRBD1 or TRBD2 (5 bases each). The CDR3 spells CASRQTDYTDTQYF. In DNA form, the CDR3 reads TGTGCCAGCAGGCAGACAGACTACACAGATACGCAGTATTTT.